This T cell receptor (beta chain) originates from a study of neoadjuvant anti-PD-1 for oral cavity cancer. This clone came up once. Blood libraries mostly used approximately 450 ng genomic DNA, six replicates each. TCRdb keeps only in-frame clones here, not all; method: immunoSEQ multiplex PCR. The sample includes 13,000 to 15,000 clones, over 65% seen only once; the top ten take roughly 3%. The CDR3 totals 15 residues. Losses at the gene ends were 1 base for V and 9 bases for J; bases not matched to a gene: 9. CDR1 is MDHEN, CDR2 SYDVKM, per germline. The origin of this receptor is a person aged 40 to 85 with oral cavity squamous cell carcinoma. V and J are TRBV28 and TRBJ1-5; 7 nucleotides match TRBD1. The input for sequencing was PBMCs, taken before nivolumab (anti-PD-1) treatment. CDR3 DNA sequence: TGTGCCAGCAGTTTATACGGGACAGCCCTGCGGCCCCAGCATTTT. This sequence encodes CASSLYGTALRPQHF. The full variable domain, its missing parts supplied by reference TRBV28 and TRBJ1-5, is DVKVTQSSRYLVKRTGEKVFLECVQDMDHENMFWYRQDPGLGLRLIYFSYDVKMKEKGDIPEGYSVSREKKERFSLILESASTNQTSMYLCASSLYGTALRPQHFGDGTRLSIL.